This T cell receptor beta chain is drawn from a study of blood T cell repertoires in COVID-19. About the study: Nucleic acid was either cDNA or gDNA, and it came from T cells, B-cell-depleted T cells, or PBMCs.

V lost 3 bases to trimming and J lost 0 bases, with 12 bases between them. This CDR3 comprises 16 residues. Germline loops: CDR1 KGHSH, CDR2 LQKENI. How the authors handled the data: Scientists estimated how many nucleated cells there were by amplifying reference gene primers. The method was immunoSEQ multiplex PCR; TCRdb's version includes in-frame clones alone and lacks a portion of them. V, J and clone size are taken as reported in that table, and D and trimming were inferred from the DNA itself. This sample has roughly 250,000 clones; 88% occur once, and the top ten carry 0.99%. The sequence came from a woman in her thirties or forties who had recovered from COVID-19. The V call is TRBV18, the J call TRBJ1-5, with D maybe TRBD1 (5 bases). The sequenced material came from peripheral blood. In nucleotides, the CDR3 is TGTGCCAGCTCACCGGCAGGGCAGAATAGCAATCAGCCCCAGCATTTT. Its translation: CASSPAGQNSNQPQHF.